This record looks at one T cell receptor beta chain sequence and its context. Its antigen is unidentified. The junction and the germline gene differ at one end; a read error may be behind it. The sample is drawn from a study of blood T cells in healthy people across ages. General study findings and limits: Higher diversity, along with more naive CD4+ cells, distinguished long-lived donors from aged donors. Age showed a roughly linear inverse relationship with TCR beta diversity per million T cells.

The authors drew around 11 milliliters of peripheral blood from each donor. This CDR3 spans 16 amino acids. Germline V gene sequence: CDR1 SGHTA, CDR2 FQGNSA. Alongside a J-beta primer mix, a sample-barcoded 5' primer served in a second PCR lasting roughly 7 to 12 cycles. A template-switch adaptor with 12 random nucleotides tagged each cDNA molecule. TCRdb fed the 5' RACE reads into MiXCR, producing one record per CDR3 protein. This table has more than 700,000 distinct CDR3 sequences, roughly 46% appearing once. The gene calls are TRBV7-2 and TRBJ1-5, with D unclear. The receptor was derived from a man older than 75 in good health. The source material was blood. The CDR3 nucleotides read TGTGCCAACAGCTTTGGGAGGTCGTATAGCAATCAGCCCCAGCATTTT. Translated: CANSFGRSYSNQPQHF.